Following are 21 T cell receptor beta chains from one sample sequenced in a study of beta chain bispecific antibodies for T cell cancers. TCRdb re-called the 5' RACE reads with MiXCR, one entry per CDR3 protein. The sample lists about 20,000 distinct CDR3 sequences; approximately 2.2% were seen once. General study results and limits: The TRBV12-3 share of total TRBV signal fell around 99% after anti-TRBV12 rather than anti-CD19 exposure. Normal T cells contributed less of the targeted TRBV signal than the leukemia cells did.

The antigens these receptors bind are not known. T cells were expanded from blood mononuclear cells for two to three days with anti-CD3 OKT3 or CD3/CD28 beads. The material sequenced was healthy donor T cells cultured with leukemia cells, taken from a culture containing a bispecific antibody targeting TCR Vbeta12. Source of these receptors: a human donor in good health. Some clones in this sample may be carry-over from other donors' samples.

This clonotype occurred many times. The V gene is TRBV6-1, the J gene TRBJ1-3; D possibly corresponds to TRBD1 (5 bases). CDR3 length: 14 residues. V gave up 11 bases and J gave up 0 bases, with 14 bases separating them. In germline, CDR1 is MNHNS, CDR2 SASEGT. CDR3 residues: CAVDKGLSGNTIYF. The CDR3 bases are TGTGCCGTGGACAAGGGGCTCTCTGGAAACACCATATATTTT.

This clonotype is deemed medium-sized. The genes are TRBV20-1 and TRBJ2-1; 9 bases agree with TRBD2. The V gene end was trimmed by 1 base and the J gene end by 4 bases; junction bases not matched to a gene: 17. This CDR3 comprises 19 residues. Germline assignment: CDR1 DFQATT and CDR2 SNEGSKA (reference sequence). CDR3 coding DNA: TGCAGTGCTAGAGGATGGCAGCGGGGGGTGTTGATGGCTTACAATGAGCAGTTCTTC. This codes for CSARGWQRGVLMAYNEQFF.

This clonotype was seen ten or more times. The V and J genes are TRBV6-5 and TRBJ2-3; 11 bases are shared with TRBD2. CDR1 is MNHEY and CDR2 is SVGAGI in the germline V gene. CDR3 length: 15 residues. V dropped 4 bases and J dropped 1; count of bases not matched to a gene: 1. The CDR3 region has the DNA TGTGCCAGCAGTTTGACTAGCGGGGGCACAGATACGCAGTATTTT. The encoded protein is CASSLTSGGTDTQYF.

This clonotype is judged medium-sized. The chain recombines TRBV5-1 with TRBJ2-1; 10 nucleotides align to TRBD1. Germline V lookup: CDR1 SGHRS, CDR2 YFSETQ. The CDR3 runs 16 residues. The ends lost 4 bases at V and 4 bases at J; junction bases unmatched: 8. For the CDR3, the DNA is TGCGCCAGCAGCCTAATGACAGGGGGCAGTTACAATGAGCAGTTCTTC. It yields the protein CASSLMTGGSYNEQFF.

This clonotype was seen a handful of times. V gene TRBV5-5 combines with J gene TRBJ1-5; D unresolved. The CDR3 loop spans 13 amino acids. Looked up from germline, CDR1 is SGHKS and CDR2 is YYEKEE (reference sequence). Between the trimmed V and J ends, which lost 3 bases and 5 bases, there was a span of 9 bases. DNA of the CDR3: TGTGCCAGCAGCTGGAACGGAGATCAGCCCCAGCATTTT. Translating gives CASSWNGDQPQHF.

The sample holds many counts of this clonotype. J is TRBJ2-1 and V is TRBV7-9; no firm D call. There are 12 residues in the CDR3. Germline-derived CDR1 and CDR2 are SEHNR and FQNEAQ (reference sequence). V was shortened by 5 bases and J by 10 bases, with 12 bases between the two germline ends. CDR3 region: CASSPNSFEQFF. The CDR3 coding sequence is TGTGCCAGCAGCCCAAACAGCTTCGAGCAGTTCTTC.

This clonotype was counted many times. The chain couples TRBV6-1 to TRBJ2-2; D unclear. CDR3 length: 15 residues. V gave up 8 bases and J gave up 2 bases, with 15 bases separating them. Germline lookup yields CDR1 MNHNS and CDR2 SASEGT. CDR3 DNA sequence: TGTGCCAGCGAGAGAATACAGCCCAACACCGGGGAGCTGTTTTTT. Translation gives CASERIQPNTGELFF.

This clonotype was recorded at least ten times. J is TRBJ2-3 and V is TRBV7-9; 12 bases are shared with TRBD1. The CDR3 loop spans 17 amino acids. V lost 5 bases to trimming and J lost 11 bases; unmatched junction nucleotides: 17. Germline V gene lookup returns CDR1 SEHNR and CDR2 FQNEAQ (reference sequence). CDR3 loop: CASSEVPFPGQGAGQYF. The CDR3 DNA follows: TGTGCCAGCAGCGAAGTACCTTTCCCGGGACAGGGGGCCGGGCAGTATTTT.

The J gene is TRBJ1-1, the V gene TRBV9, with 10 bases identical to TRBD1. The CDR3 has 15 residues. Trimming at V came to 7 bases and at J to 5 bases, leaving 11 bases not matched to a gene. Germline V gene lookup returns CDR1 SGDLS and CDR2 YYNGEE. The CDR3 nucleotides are TGTGCCAGCGGACCAGGAGACAGGGGGCTTACTGAAGCTTTCTTT. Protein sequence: CASGPGDRGLTEAFF.

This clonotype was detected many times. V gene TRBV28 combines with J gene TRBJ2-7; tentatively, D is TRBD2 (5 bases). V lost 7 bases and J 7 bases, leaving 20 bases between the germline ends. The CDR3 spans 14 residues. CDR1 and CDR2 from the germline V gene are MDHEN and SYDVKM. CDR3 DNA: TGTGCCAGCACCCAAGGTTCTACGACGGGGGAGCAGTACTTC. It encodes CASTQGSTTGEQYF.

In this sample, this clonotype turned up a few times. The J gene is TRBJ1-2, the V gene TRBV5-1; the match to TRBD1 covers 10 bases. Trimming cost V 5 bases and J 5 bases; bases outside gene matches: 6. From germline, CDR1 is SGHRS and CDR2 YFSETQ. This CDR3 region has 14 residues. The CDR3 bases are TGCGCCAGCAGTGCCGGGACAGGGGTTTATGGCTACACCTTC. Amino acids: CASSAGTGVYGYTF.

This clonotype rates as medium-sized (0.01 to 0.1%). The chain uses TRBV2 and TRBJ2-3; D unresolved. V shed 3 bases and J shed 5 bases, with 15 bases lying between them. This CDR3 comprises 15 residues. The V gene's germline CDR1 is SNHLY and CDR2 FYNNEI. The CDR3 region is CASSDSFFLVDTQYF. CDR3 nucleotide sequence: TGTGCCAGCAGTGACAGTTTCTTCTTGGTAGATACGCAGTATTTT.

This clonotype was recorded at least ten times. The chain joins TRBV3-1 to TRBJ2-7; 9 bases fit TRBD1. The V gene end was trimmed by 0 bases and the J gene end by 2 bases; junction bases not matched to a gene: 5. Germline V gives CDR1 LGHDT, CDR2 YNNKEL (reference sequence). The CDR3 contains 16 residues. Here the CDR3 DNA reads TGTGCCAGCAGCCAAGATGGGTGGGACAGGGCCTACGAGCAGTACTTC. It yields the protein CASSQDGWDRAYEQYF.

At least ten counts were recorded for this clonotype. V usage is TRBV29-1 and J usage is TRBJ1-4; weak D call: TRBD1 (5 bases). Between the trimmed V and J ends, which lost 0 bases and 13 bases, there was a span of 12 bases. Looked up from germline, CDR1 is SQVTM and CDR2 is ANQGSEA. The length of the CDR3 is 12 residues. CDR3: CSVEDQGQGLFF. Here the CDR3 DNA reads TGCAGCGTTGAAGATCAAGGGCAGGGACTGTTTTTT. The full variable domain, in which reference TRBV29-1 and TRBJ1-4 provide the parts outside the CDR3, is SAVISQKPSRDICQRGTSLTIQCQVDSQVTMMFWYRQQPGQSLTLIATANQGSEATYESGFVIDKFPISRPNLTFSTLTVSNMSPEDSSIYLCSVEDQGQGLFFGSGTQLSVL.

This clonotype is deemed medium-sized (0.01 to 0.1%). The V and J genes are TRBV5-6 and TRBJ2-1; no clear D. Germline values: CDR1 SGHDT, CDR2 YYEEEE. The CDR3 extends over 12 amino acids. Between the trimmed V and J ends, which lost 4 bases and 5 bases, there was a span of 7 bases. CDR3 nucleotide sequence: TGTGCCAGCAGCACCAGAGACAATGAGCAGTTCTTC. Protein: CASSTRDNEQFF. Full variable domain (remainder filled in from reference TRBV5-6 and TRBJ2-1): DAGVTQSPTHLIKTRGQQVTLRCSPKSGHDTVSWYQQALGQGPQFIFQYYEEEERQRGNFPDRFSGHQFPNYSSELNVNALLLGDSALYLCASSTRDNEQFFGPGTRLTVL.

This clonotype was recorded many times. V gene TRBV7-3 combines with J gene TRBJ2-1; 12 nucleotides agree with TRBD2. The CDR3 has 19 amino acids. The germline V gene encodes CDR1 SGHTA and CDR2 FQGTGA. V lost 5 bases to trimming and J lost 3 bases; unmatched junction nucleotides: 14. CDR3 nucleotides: TGTGCCAGCAGCCCCCGAACGATAACTAGCGGGGGGTACTACAATGAGCAGTTCTTC. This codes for CASSPRTITSGGYYNEQFF.

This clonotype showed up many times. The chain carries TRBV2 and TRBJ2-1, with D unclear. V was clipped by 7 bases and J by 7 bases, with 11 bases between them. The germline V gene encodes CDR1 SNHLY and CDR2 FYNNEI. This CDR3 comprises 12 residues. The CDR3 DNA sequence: TGTGCCAGCACCTATCTGGGTAATGAGCAGTTCTTC. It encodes CASTYLGNEQFF. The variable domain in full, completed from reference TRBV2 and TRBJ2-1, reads EPEVTQTPSHQVTQMGQEVILRCVPISNHLYFYWYRQILGQKVEFLVSFYNNEISEKSEIFDDQFSVERPDGSNFTLKIRSTKLEDSAMYFCASTYLGNEQFFGPGTRLTVL.

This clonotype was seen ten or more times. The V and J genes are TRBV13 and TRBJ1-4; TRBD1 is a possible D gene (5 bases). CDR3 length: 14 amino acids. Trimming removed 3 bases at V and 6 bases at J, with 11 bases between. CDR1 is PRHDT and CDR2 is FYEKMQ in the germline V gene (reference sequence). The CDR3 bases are TGTGCCAGCAGCTTTCTGGGAGGGGATGAAAAACTGTTTTTT. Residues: CASSFLGGDEKLFF.

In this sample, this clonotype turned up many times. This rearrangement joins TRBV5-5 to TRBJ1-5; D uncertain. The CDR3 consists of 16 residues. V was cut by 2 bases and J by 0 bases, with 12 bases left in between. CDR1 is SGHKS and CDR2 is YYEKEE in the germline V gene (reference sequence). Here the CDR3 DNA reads TGTGCCAGCAGCTTAGTATACGGGAATAGCAATCAGCCCCAGCATTTT. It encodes CASSLVYGNSNQPQHF.

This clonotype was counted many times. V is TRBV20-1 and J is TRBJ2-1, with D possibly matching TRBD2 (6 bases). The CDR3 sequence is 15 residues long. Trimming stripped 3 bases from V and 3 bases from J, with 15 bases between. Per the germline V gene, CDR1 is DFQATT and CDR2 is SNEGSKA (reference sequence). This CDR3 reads CSARVVGGVYNEQFF. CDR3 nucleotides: TGCAGTGCTAGGGTCGTGGGCGGGGTCTACAATGAGCAGTTCTTC.

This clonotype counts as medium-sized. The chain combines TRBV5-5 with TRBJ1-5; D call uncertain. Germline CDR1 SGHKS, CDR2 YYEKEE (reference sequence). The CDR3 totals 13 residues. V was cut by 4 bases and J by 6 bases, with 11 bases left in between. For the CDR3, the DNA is TGTGCCAGCAGCGCTGACCTCCCTCAGCCCCAGCATTTT. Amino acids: CASSADLPQPQHF.